Described below is a single T cell receptor (beta chain) sequence and its context. The data stem from a study of blood T cell repertoires in COVID-19. Across the whole study: Donors in the United States, Italy and Spain gave samples during acute or convalescent COVID-19. In each case, the material was cDNA or gDNA derived from T cells, B-cell-depleted T cells, or PBMCs.

In the authors' methods: Scientists estimated how many nucleated cells there were by amplifying reference gene primers. TCRdb's table, derived via immunoSEQ multiplex PCR, lists solely in-frame clones and lacks some. V, J and clone size derive from that table, while D and trimming were established from the DNA sequence. The sample lists approximately 140,000 clones, about nine tenths occurring once. V was trimmed by 6 bases and J by 1 base, leaving 10 bases between them. The CDR3 spans 13 residues. This clonotype was obtained from a middle-aged man with active or convalescent COVID-19. The rearrangement links TRBV12-3 or TRBV12-4 to TRBJ2-7, with a tentative D call TRBD1 (6 bases). Sample: peripheral blood. CDR3 coding DNA: TGTGCCAGCAGATCACAGGGATCCTACGAGCAGTACTTC. The encoded protein is CASRSQGSYEQYF.